This passage covers 9 T cell receptor beta chains from one sample sequenced in a study of technical replicates of blood from a handful of donors. Produced via immunoSEQ multiplex PCR; TCRdb's table is partial and in-frame only. The sample yields some 80,000 clones, around four fifths seen once. The sequenced sample consisted of PBMCs. The source of these receptors is a human donor in good health. Some clones in this sample may be carry-over from other donors' samples.

J is TRBJ1-2 and V is TRBV4-1; maybe TRBD1 (6 bases). Trimming pared 0 bases from V and 8 bases from J, leaving 19 bases between. This CDR3 spans 16 amino acids. The germline gives CDR1 MGHRA, CDR2 YSYEKL. CDR3 in DNA: TGCGCCAGCAGCCAAGAACCCAGGGGCCCCTGGGAGGGCTACACCTTC. Amino acid sequence: CASSQEPRGPWEGYTF.

The chain combines TRBV7-2 with TRBJ2-1, with 7 bases fitting TRBD2. The J segment lost 6 bases and the V segment lost 2 bases, leaving 7 bases of the junction unmatched. The CDR3 is 15 residues long. The germline V gene encodes CDR1 SGHTA and CDR2 FQGNSA. CDR3 nucleotide sequence: TGTGCCAGCAGCTTACGTGAGCGGGGTGGCAATGAGCAGTTCTTC. Its protein product is CASSLRERGGNEQFF.

The chain has TRBV6-6 and TRBJ1-1; TRBD1 agrees at 8 bases. V trimming: 6 bases; J trimming: 5 bases; junction bases outside the gene matches: 11. From germline, CDR1 is MNHNY and CDR2 SVGAGI (reference sequence). The CDR3 sequence is 15 residues long. As DNA, the CDR3 is TGTGCCAGCAGGTCCCGGGACAGGCCCTTTACTGAAGCTTTCTTT. Residues: CASRSRDRPFTEAFF.

This chain's CDR3 is CASKMDRVGYNEQFF. The CDR3 DNA sequence: TGTGCCAGCAAAATGGACAGGGTGGGATACAATGAGCAGTTCTTC. This chain connects TRBV2 to TRBJ2-1; 8 positions agree with TRBD1. This CDR3 region has 15 residues. The junction had 9 bases not matched to a gene; V was cut back by 7 bases and J by 4 bases. CDR1 is SNHLY and CDR2 is FYNNEI in the germline V gene.

The chain uses TRBV7-9 and TRBJ2-1; 11 bases are shared with TRBD1. The V gene end was trimmed by 7 bases and the J gene end by 9 bases; junction bases not matched to a gene: 11. This CDR3 is built from 15 residues. Germline V gene lookup returns CDR1 SEHNR and CDR2 FQNEAQ (reference sequence). The DNA for the CDR3 is TGTGCCAGCACCTCGGGGGGACAGGGGGTCGGTGAGCAGTTCTTC. It encodes CASTSGGQGVGEQFF.

The rearrangement uses TRBV4-2 and TRBJ2-7, with D tentatively TRBD1 (5 bases). The ends were cut back, 1 base at V and 4 bases at J, with 14 bases in the middle. The CDR3 totals 15 residues. Germline CDR1 LGHNA, CDR2 YNFKEQ. The CDR3 bases are TGTGCCAGCAGCCAAGGCCTGGCAGGGAAGTACGAGCAGTACTTC. As protein: CASSQGLAGKYEQYF.

The chain couples TRBV6-1 to TRBJ2-4; 8 bases line up with TRBD1. Germline lookup yields CDR1 MNHNS and CDR2 SASEGT. Germline trimming cut 0 bases from V and 0 bases from J; bases unmatched to any gene: 7. The CDR3 is 18 residues long. As DNA, the CDR3 is TGTGCCAGCAGTGAAGCGTCAGGGGGCTATCTAGCCAAAAACATTCAGTACTTC. It translates to CASSEASGGYLAKNIQYF.

This sequence joins TRBV28 and TRBJ1-5; 8 bases match TRBD1. Germline-derived CDR1 and CDR2 are MDHEN and SYDVKM. V was pared by 4 bases and J by 2 bases, with 4 bases of the junction left unmatched. This CDR3 is built from 15 residues. The CDR3 region is CASSYAGQGNQPQHF. The CDR3 DNA reads TGTGCCAGCAGTTACGCGGGACAGGGCAATCAGCCCCAGCATTTT.

V usage is TRBV30 and J usage is TRBJ2-3; TRBD2 matches at 8 bases. J was trimmed by 5 bases and V by 5 bases; bases with no gene match: 9. Germline assignment: CDR1 GTSNPN and CDR2 SVGIG (reference sequence). This CDR3 region has 14 residues. CDR3 loop: CAWDQGGGLDTQYF. The CDR3 bases are TGTGCCTGGGATCAGGGCGGGGGGTTAGATACGCAGTATTTT.